The T cell receptor (beta chain) described here comes from a study of post-analysis software for immune sequencing data. Study-wide background: Disease courses included relapsing-remitting, secondary progressive and progressive-relapsing multiple sclerosis.

Comments on this clonotype: What it binds is not known.

TCR beta cDNA libraries included unique molecular identifiers. TCRdb itself ran the PCR reads through MiXCR, one entry per CDR3 protein. The sample shows 500,000 to 600,000 distinct CDR3 sequences, 44% of them seen only once. General study findings and limits: The normalized Chao1 diversity of multiple sclerosis patients was significantly lower than that of controls. Under the F measure, samples that were prepared in one batch clustered strongly together.

The clonotype was recovered from a girl between 5 and 17 years old with multiple sclerosis. Sequencing used blood.

Written as DNA, the CDR3 is TGTGCCAGCAGTTTCGGTCAGGGGATTGGGGGTGGCTACACCTTC. It yields the protein CASSFGQGIGGGYTF. The chain has TRBV12-3 or TRBV12-4 and TRBJ1-2; D may be TRBD1 (6 bases). V lost 3 bases to trimming and J lost 7 bases, with 18 bases between them. This CDR3 is built from 15 residues.